The present T cell receptor (beta chain) was sequenced within a study of CD8+CD57+ T cells in acquired aplastic anemia. Across the whole study: Sorted CD4+ and CD8+ cells gave an average of roughly 3.5 ug of DNA.

It was genomic DNA that served as the template for profiling TCR beta VDJ and CDR3. A single record per CDR3 protein comes from TCRdb applying MiXCR to the reads. The sample yields some 210,000 distinct CDR3 sequences, over 60% seen once. This clonotype was sampled from a human donor in good health. The specimen sequenced was sorted CD4+, CD8+, or CD8+CD57+ T cells (not recorded which) from PBMCs.

The CDR3 coding sequence is TGTGCCACCTATTGGACGGTCTATGGCTACACCTTC. Its protein is CATYWTVYGYTF. The chain couples TRBV24-1 to TRBJ1-2; no reliable D call. Germline CDR1 KGHDR, CDR2 SFDVKD. Deletions cut 9 bases from V and 4 bases from J, with 11 bases between. The CDR3 consists of 12 residues.